This entry lists 8 T cell receptor beta chains sequenced from one sample in a study of T cell responses to AZD1222 COVID-19 vaccine. The protocol was immunoSEQ multiplex PCR, while the TCRdb copy is restricted to in-frame clones and leaves out a portion. The sample consists of about 180,000 clones, approximately 94% of them appearing once. Source: peripheral blood, taken 28 days after the second AZD1222 dose. The source of these receptors is an adult who received the AZD1222 COVID-19 vaccine.

The V and J genes are TRBV9 and TRBJ2-1, with 9 bases that match TRBD2. From germline, CDR1 is SGDLS and CDR2 YYNGEE. Unmatched junction bases numbered 6, after V lost 0 bases and J lost 8 bases. The CDR3 has 15 amino acids. CDR3 coding DNA: TGTGCCAGCAGCGTAGTAGCGGGAGCGGGCGATGAGCAGTTCTTC. It yields the protein CASSVVAGAGDEQFF.

The sample holds a few counts of this clone. The V and J genes are TRBV2 and TRBJ1-5, with TRBD1 as a possible D gene (5 bases). This CDR3 is 16 amino acids long. In germline, CDR1 is SNHLY, CDR2 FYNNEI. The V and J ends lost 8 bases and 4 bases respectively, with 21 bases between them. Here the CDR3 DNA reads TGTGCCAGCGCCCCCATGGGCAGGGTAAGGAATCAGCCCCAGCATTTT. This codes for CASAPMGRVRNQPQHF.

The chain is built from TRBV6-1 and TRBJ1-1; TRBD1 matches 7 bases. V gave up 2 bases and J gave up 11 bases; unmatched junction bases: 11. This CDR3 is 14 amino acids long. CDR1 MNHNS and CDR2 SASEGT come from the germline V gene. The CDR3 reads CASSEKRTGGRAFF. The CDR3 DNA reads as TGTGCCAGCAGTGAAAAGCGGACAGGTGGGCGTGCTTTCTTT.

CDR3 sequence (DNA): TGTGCCAGCAGTTACGACAGGGGAGGCAGTAATTCACCCCTCCACTTT. Protein sequence: CASSYDRGGSNSPLHF. This sequence joins TRBV6-5 and TRBJ1-6; 8 nucleotides align to TRBD1. Looked up from germline, CDR1 is MNHEY and CDR2 is SVGAGI. V lost 2 bases, J lost 6 bases, and 6 bases stayed unmatched. The CDR3 is 16 amino acids.

V usage is TRBV19 and J usage is TRBJ1-3; 8 nucleotides line up with TRBD1. V gave up 4 bases and J gave up 0 bases; unmatched junction bases: 5. CDR1 and CDR2 from the germline V gene are LNHDA and SQIVND (reference sequence). The CDR3 consists of 16 residues. CDR3: CASSKDRESSGNTIYF. In nucleotides, the CDR3 is TGTGCCAGTAGTAAGGACAGGGAGAGCTCTGGAAACACCATATATTTT.

The genes are TRBV5-1 and TRBJ2-7; D perhaps matches TRBD2 (5 bases). Germline V gene lookup returns CDR1 SGHRS and CDR2 YFSETQ. V was pared by 0 bases and J by 1 base, with 8 bases between. CDR3 length: 14 amino acids. The CDR3: CASSLGRESYEQYF. The DNA for the CDR3 is TGCGCCAGCAGCTTGGGTAGGGAGTCCTACGAGCAGTACTTC.

V and J are TRBV7-9 and TRBJ1-2; possibly TRBD1 for D (5 bases). CDR3 length equals 17 residues. Germline V gene lookup returns CDR1 SEHNR and CDR2 FQNEAQ (reference sequence). V was cut by 2 bases and J by 1 base, with 17 bases left in between. The CDR3 nucleotides are TGTGCCAGCAGCTTAAGCGCGGCAGGGAACCTTAACTATGGCTACACCTTC. This codes for CASSLSAAGNLNYGYTF. The entire variable domain, with the rest obtained from reference TRBV7-9 and TRBJ1-2, is as follows: DTGVSQNPRHKITKRGQNVTFRCDPISEHNRLYWYRQTLGQGPEFLTYFQNEAQLEKSRLLSDRFSAERPKGSFSTLEIQRTEQGDSAMYLCASSLSAAGNLNYGYTFGSGTRLTVV.

This clone has only one observation. V usage is TRBV19 and J usage is TRBJ2-7, with a tentative D call TRBD1 (5 bases). Germline assignment: CDR1 LNHDA and CDR2 SQIVND (reference sequence). V was shortened by 1 base and J by 8 bases, with 9 bases between the two germline ends. CDR3 size: 12 residues. The CDR3 here is CASSIVQGQQYF. The CDR3 DNA reads TGTGCCAGTAGTATAGTTCAGGGTCAGCAGTACTTC.